A selection of T cell receptor beta chains follows, all from one sample in a study of Graves' ophthalmopathy and Graves' hyperthyroidism. Via MiXCR, TCRdb re-called the multiplex PCR reads, giving one row per CDR3 protein. The table has around 470,000 distinct CDR3 sequences, over 13% seen once. The sample consisted of blood. The receptors here all came from a woman aged 25 to 39 with Graves' ophthalmopathy. Both conserved end residues are part of each CDR3. D genes are given only for firm matches. Size is omitted from some rows. Given values are once, few, many or a class for expanded clones.

v_gene: TRBV20-1
abundance: .
j_gene: TRBJ1-2
d_gene: .
CDR3nt: TGCAGTGCTGAGAACCGGGTGAACTATGGCTACACCTTC
CDR3aa: CSAENRVNYGYTF

v_gene: TRBV12-3/TRBV12-4
abundance: .
j_gene: TRBJ1-1
d_gene: .
CDR3nt: TGTGCCAGCAGTTTCGGGGGTCCTAATGAAGCTTTCTTT
CDR3aa: CASSFGGPNEAFF

v_gene: TRBV28
abundance: many
j_gene: TRBJ2-4
d_gene: TRBD1
CDR3nt: TGTGCCAGCAGTTCCCCCGGAGGGACAGGGAAAAACATTCAGTACTTC
CDR3aa: CASSSPGGTGKNIQYF

v_gene: TRBV7-2
abundance: many
j_gene: TRBJ2-2
d_gene: .
CDR3nt: TGTGCCAGCAGCTTTTTCGCGAACACCGGGGAGCTGTTTTTT
CDR3aa: CASSFFANTGELFF

v_gene: TRBV6-1
abundance: many
j_gene: TRBJ1-1
d_gene: .
CDR3nt: TGTGCCAGCAGAGCGACCCAAGGCACTGAAGCTTTCTTT
CDR3aa: CASRATQGTEAFF

v_gene: TRBV7-8
abundance: few
j_gene: TRBJ2-5
d_gene: .
CDR3nt: TGTGCCAGCAGCTTCGGCCTAGCCCAAGAGACCCAGTACTTC
CDR3aa: CASSFGLAQETQYF

v_gene: TRBV5-1
abundance: many
j_gene: TRBJ2-4
d_gene: TRBD2
CDR3nt: TGCGCCAGCCACAGGGGCCGATTAGCGGGAGTGGCCAAAAACATTCAGTACTTC
CDR3aa: CASHRGRLAGVAKNIQYF

v_gene: TRBV4-1
abundance: many
j_gene: TRBJ2-5
d_gene: TRBD2
CDR3nt: TGCGCCAGCAGCCACCGAGCGACTAGCGCCAGGGAGACCCAGTACTTC
CDR3aa: CASSHRATSARETQYF

v_gene: TRBV11-2
abundance: many
j_gene: TRBJ1-1
d_gene: .
CDR3nt: TGTGCCAGCAGCTTAGTACCCGGGGGGACTGAAGCTTTCTTT
CDR3aa: CASSLVPGGTEAFF

v_gene: TRBV2
abundance: .
j_gene: TRBJ1-1
d_gene: TRBD1
CDR3nt: TGTGCCAACCAAGGGACAGGGGGCCGCGGGGTGAACACTGAAGCTTTCTTT
CDR3aa: CANQGTGGRGVNTEAFF

v_gene: TRBV6-1
abundance: many
j_gene: TRBJ1-2
d_gene: .
CDR3nt: TGTGCCAGCAGTGAAGGGGAGGTGGGGGGCTACACCTTC
CDR3aa: CASSEGEVGGYTF

v_gene: TRBV11-1
abundance: many
j_gene: TRBJ1-3
d_gene: .
CDR3nt: TGTGCCAGCAGCCAAAACACCGGGACGGCTGGAAACACCATATATTTT
CDR3aa: CASSQNTGTAGNTIYF

v_gene: TRBV29-1
abundance: many
j_gene: TRBJ1-2
d_gene: TRBD1
CDR3nt: TGCAGCGTTGAAAAGGACAGGCTTTATGGCTACACCTTC
CDR3aa: CSVEKDRLYGYTF

v_gene: TRBV4-1
abundance: many
j_gene: TRBJ2-5
d_gene: .
CDR3nt: TGCGCCAGCAGCCCTATAGGGATAAGCAGCGGACTCCAAGAGACCCAGTACTTC
CDR3aa: CASSPIGISSGLQETQYF

v_gene: TRBV11-2
abundance: many
j_gene: TRBJ2-7
d_gene: TRBD2
CDR3nt: TGTGCCAGCAGCCGACTAGCGGGAGGTTGGGGGCCTAGCTACGAGCAGTACTTC
CDR3aa: CASSRLAGGWGPSYEQYF

v_gene: TRBV29-1
abundance: many
j_gene: TRBJ1-1
d_gene: TRBD1
CDR3nt: TGCAGCGTCAGGACAGGGAAGGGCACTGAAGCTTTCTTT
CDR3aa: CSVRTGKGTEAFF

v_gene: TRBV2
abundance: many
j_gene: TRBJ2-5
d_gene: TRBD2
CDR3nt: TGTGCCAGCAGTGTCGGGTTAGCGGGGTTC
CDR3aa: CASSVGLAGF